These 30 T cell receptor beta chains originate from one sample sequenced in a study of T cells in Graves' hyperthyroidism and ophthalmopathy. Using RNA transcripts as the source, TCR beta CDR3 regions were amplified. With the HTBI primer set, the TCR CDR3 went through a first round of RT-PCR. TCRdb recomputed calls from the multiplex PCR reads with MiXCR, one row per CDR3 protein. The sample carries 270,000 or so distinct CDR3 sequences, roughly 15% recorded once. The sequenced material came from blood. The receptors stem from a woman in her 50s with Graves' hyperthyroidism that later progressed to Graves' ophthalmopathy.

The chain combines TRBV20-1 with TRBJ2-2; 11 bases match TRBD1. J lost 7 bases, V lost 3 bases, and 10 bases had no gene match. The CDR3 extends over 16 amino acids. Per germline, CDR1 DFQATT and CDR2 SNEGSKA (reference sequence). Here the CDR3 reads CSARVAGTGGGGELFF. DNA of the CDR3: TGCAGTGCTAGGGTCGCCGGGACAGGGGGAGGCGGGGAGCTGTTTTTT.

This clonotype has a handful of counts. V and J are TRBV25-1 and TRBJ2-5; D is perhaps TRBD1 (5 bases). This CDR3 contains 14 residues. Germline V lookup: CDR1 MGHDK, CDR2 SYGVNS. V was clipped by 0 bases and J by 1 base, with 6 bases between them. This CDR3 is CASSEYRAQETQYF. The CDR3 bases are TGTGCCAGCAGTGAATACAGGGCCCAAGAGACCCAGTACTTC.

This clonotype was recorded at least ten times. The rearrangement joins TRBV7-6 to TRBJ2-1, with TRBD2 matching 7 bases. The CDR3 is 16 amino acids. The germline gives CDR1 SGHVS, CDR2 FNYEAQ. Losses at the gene ends were 1 base for V and 4 bases for J; bases not matched to a gene: 7. CDR3 sequence (DNA): TGTGCCAGCAGCTTAGTACCGGCTAGCGGATACAATGAGCAGTTCTTC. Translation: CASSLVPASGYNEQFF.

This clonotype appeared many times. The V call is TRBV15, the J call TRBJ1-2; D is unresolved. The CDR3 runs to 15 residues. V dropped 0 bases and J dropped 0 bases, with 8 bases sitting between them. Germline V lookup: CDR1 LNHNV, CDR2 YYDKDF (reference sequence). The DNA of the CDR3 is TGTGCCACCAGCAGAGATTTGACCCCTAACTATGGCTACACCTTC. The encoded protein is CATSRDLTPNYGYTF.

The table lists this clonotype with many counts. J is TRBJ2-1 and V is TRBV7-9; no firm D call. This CDR3 contains 12 residues. The germline V and J ends were trimmed by 5 bases and 12 bases, with 14 bases remaining between them. The germline V gene encodes CDR1 SEHNR and CDR2 FQNEAQ (reference sequence). CDR3 in amino acids: CASSPRGDWQFF. CDR3 sequence (DNA): TGTGCCAGCAGCCCCCGCGGAGACTGGCAGTTCTTC.

This clonotype was seen ten or more times. V and J are TRBV20-1 and TRBJ2-3; 8 bases align to TRBD1. The V gene end was trimmed by 5 bases and the J gene end by 4 bases; junction bases not matched to a gene: 14. The CDR3 length is 16 residues. Per the germline V gene, CDR1 is DFQATT and CDR2 is SNEGSKA (reference sequence). This chain's CDR3 is CSAATYGTGFPDTQYF. Written as DNA, the CDR3 is TGCAGTGCTGCGACATATGGGACAGGCTTCCCAGATACGCAGTATTTT.

The rearrangement joins TRBV7-9 to TRBJ2-3; possibly TRBD1 or TRBD2 for D (7 bases each). V lost 7 bases, J lost 3 bases, and 14 bases lay in between. Per germline, CDR1 SEHNR and CDR2 FQNEAQ (reference sequence). CDR3 length: 14 residues. The chain's CDR3 is CASMAGGGTDTQYF. CDR3 coding DNA: TGTGCCAGCATGGCAGGGGGGGGAACAGATACGCAGTATTTT.

This clonotype has just a few counts. The J gene is TRBJ2-3, the V gene TRBV6-1; D ambiguous. Germline V gene data show CDR1 as MNHNS and CDR2 as SASEGT. This CDR3 region has 12 residues. Trimming pared 5 bases from V and 6 bases from J, leaving 9 bases between. The CDR3 nucleotides are TGTGCCAGCAGTTCCGCCGAGGATACGCAGTATTTT. It codes for CASSSAEDTQYF.

The rearrangement joins TRBV5-1 to TRBJ1-2; possible D gene TRBD1, 5 bases. This CDR3 comprises 14 residues. Germline CDR1 is SGHRS and CDR2 is YFSETQ. The V gene lost 3 bases and the J gene lost 6 bases, with 15 bases spanning the gap. The CDR3 DNA reads TGCGCCAGCAGCTCCTCCTGGGGGTTCGATGGCTACACCTTC. The encoded protein is CASSSSWGFDGYTF.

This clonotype showed up many times. The chain combines TRBV5-1 with TRBJ1-4; D is unclear. This CDR3 has 18 residues. Germline assignment: CDR1 SGHRS and CDR2 YFSETQ. V lost 0 bases, J lost 3 bases, and 18 bases lay in between. This chain's CDR3 is CASSLGDVRPRANEKLFF. CDR3 DNA sequence: TGCGCCAGCAGCTTGGGGGATGTCAGGCCGCGGGCTAATGAAAAACTGTTTTTT. Drawing the rest from reference TRBV5-1 and TRBJ1-4, the complete variable domain is KAGVTQTPRYLIKTRGQQVTLSCSPISGHRSVSWYQQTPGQGLQFLFEYFSETQRNKGNFPGRFSGRQFSNSRSEMNVSTLELGDSALYLCASSLGDVRPRANEKLFFGSGTQLSVL.

This clonotype was observed many times. This chain connects TRBV27 to TRBJ2-3; D may be TRBD2 (5 bases). Trimming removed 3 bases at V and 5 bases at J, with 9 bases between. The germline V gene encodes CDR1 MNHEY and CDR2 SMNVEV (reference sequence). The CDR3 is made up of 13 amino acids. The CDR3 reads CASSFTSQDTQYF. The CDR3, as DNA: TGTGCCAGCAGTTTCACTAGTCAAGATACGCAGTATTTT.

Ten or more counts support this clonotype. The CDR3 spells CASKWDRVGSYEQYF. CDR3 sequence (DNA): TGTGCCAGCAAATGGGACAGGGTGGGGTCCTACGAGCAGTACTTC. The chain links TRBV28 to TRBJ2-7, with 9 bases fitting TRBD1. The CDR3 runs 15 residues. Trimming took 7 bases from V and 1 from J; bases not matched to a gene: 8. Germline CDR1 is MDHEN and CDR2 is SYDVKM.

This clonotype was seen a handful of times. This rearrangement joins TRBV20-1 to TRBJ2-1; 8 bases line up with TRBD2. The trim removed 6 bases at V and 2 bases at J, leaving 6 bases unmatched. This CDR3 is 14 amino acids long. CDR1 is DFQATT, CDR2 SNEGSKA, per germline (reference sequence). The CDR3 DNA is TGCAGTGCGAAAACTAGCGGTCCCTACAATGAGCAGTTCTTC. Amino acid sequence: CSAKTSGPYNEQFF.

This chain connects TRBV12-3 or TRBV12-4 to TRBJ2-2; D is undetermined. The CDR3 length is 15 residues. V dropped 5 bases and J dropped 4 bases, with 14 bases sitting between them. CDR3 DNA sequence: TGTGCCAGCAGTACTCTCAGCGCGAGCACCGGGGAGCTGTTTTTT. Protein product: CASSTLSASTGELFF.

Many counts were recorded for this clonotype. The J gene is TRBJ1-2, the V gene TRBV5-1; D perhaps matches TRBD1 (5 bases). V lost 4 bases and J 2 bases, leaving 9 bases between the germline ends. There are 13 residues in the CDR3. Germline CDR1 reads SGHRS; CDR2 reads YFSETQ. The CDR3 DNA reads TGCGCCAGCAGCCCGACAGCGAACTATGGCTACACCTTC. Its translation: CASSPTANYGYTF.

The sample holds many counts of this clonotype. The chain links TRBV28 to TRBJ2-7; 11 bases are a match to TRBD2. The trim removed 2 bases at V and 0 bases at J, leaving 9 bases unmatched. The CDR3 runs to 18 residues. Germline CDR1 MDHEN, CDR2 SYDVKM. Written as DNA, the CDR3 is TGTGCCAGCAGTTTAGCCGGGACTAGCGGTAGGAGCTCCTACGAGCAGTACTTC. Protein: CASSLAGTSGRSSYEQYF.

This clonotype has at least ten counts. J is TRBJ2-7 and V is TRBV11-2; D not certain. CDR1 is SGHAT, CDR2 FQNNGV, per germline. CDR3 length equals 11 residues. Trimming left V 2 bases short and J 9 bases short, with 8 bases between. The CDR3 sequence: CASSLRASQYF. CDR3 sequence (DNA): TGTGCCAGCAGCTTAAGGGCATCGCAGTACTTC.

This clonotype was seen a handful of times. J is TRBJ1-1 and V is TRBV9; D is perhaps TRBD1 (6 bases). The germline V gene has CDR1 SGDLS and CDR2 YYNGEE. V lost 2 bases and J 5 bases, leaving 10 bases between the germline ends. The CDR3 consists of 13 residues. The DNA of the CDR3 is TGTGCCAGCAGCGTGACAAGGGGGACTGAAGCTTTCTTT. Residues: CASSVTRGTEAFF.

This clonotype was seen at least ten times. The junction does not match germline at one end; this may be a read error. The chain has TRBV7-9 and TRBJ2-5, with D unclear. This CDR3 region has 11 residues. Looked up from germline, CDR1 is SEHNR and CDR2 is FQNEAQ (reference sequence). The CDR3 here is CASSLERLEDF. The DNA of the CDR3 is TGTGCCAGCAGCTTAGAGAGACTTGAGGACTTC.

The chain uses TRBV12-3 or TRBV12-4 and TRBJ1-1, with TRBD1 identical over 7 bases. This CDR3 has 14 amino acids. Trimming took 6 bases from V and 6 from J; bases not matched to a gene: 10. Here the CDR3 DNA reads TGTGCCAGCAGCCGTGACAGGGAGGAGGCTGAAGCTTTCTTT. As protein: CASSRDREEAEAFF.

This clonotype was counted many times. This rearrangement joins TRBV6-1 to TRBJ1-2; no clear D gene. Germline V gives CDR1 MNHNS, CDR2 SASEGT. The CDR3 has 14 amino acids. Trimming stripped 7 bases from V and 5 bases from J, with 17 bases between. The chain's CDR3 is CASTQTDPRYGYTF. DNA for the CDR3: TGTGCCAGCACCCAAACAGACCCTCGTTATGGCTACACCTTC.

V is TRBV28 and J is TRBJ2-7; TRBD2 is a possible D gene (5 bases). V lost 6 bases, J lost 4 bases, and 10 bases lay in between. The germline V gene encodes CDR1 MDHEN and CDR2 SYDVKM. The CDR3 is made up of 12 amino acids. As DNA, the CDR3 is TGTGCCAGCAGCTCGGGGAGATACGAGCAGTACTTC. Its translation is CASSSGRYEQYF.

This clonotype was seen many times. The genes are TRBV3-1 and TRBJ2-3; 15 bases align to TRBD2. The germline CDR1 and CDR2 sequences are LGHDT and YNNKEL (reference sequence). J was trimmed by 0 bases and V by 3 bases; bases with no gene match: 7. This CDR3 has 19 amino acids. The CDR3 reads CASSHWTSGRATSTDTQYF. For the CDR3, the DNA is TGTGCCAGCAGCCACTGGACTAGCGGGAGGGCCACAAGCACAGATACGCAGTATTTT.

This clonotype was recorded at least ten times. CDR3 residues: CASSLVQTQYF. CDR3 DNA sequence: TGTGCCAGCAGTTTGGTGCAGACCCAGTACTTC. The chain couples TRBV2 to TRBJ2-5, with D unresolved. The V gene lost 5 bases and the J gene lost 6 bases, with 7 bases spanning the gap. CDR1 and CDR2 from the germline V gene are SNHLY and FYNNEI. This CDR3 is 11 amino acids long.

This chain connects TRBV18 to TRBJ1-1; 7 bases line up with TRBD1. The CDR3 extends over 14 amino acids. Germline CDR1 reads KGHSH; CDR2 reads LQKENI. Trimming cost V 2 bases and J 7 bases; bases outside gene matches: 7. The CDR3 sequence is CASSPKGAGHEAFF. CDR3 nucleotide sequence: TGTGCCAGCTCACCAAAGGGGGCAGGGCATGAAGCTTTCTTT.

The chain carries TRBV4-2 and TRBJ1-2, with D perhaps matching TRBD1 (5 bases). The CDR3 is 15 residues long. CDR1 and CDR2 from the germline V gene are LGHNA and YNFKEQ. The V gene lost 0 bases and the J gene lost 8 bases, with 16 bases spanning the gap. The CDR3 DNA reads TGTGCCAGCAGCCAAGAGCCCCGGGGACGGAAGGGCTACACCTTC. Its protein is CASSQEPRGRKGYTF.

This rearrangement joins TRBV5-6 to TRBJ1-4; 7 nucleotides line up with TRBD1. Germline CDR1 is SGHDT and CDR2 is YYEEEE. The J segment lost 8 bases and the V segment lost 2 bases, leaving 12 bases of the junction unmatched. This CDR3 has 16 amino acids. CDR3 nucleotides: TGTGCCAGCAGCTTATTTGAACAGGGGATGGGAGAAAAACTGTTTTTT. This translates into CASSLFEQGMGEKLFF.

The genes are TRBV19 and TRBJ2-3; TRBD1 matches 7 bases. After removal of 3 bases from V and 9 bases from J, the junction contained 9 bases not matched to a gene. The CDR3 consists of 14 residues. Germline V gene data show CDR1 as LNHDA and CDR2 as SQIVND (reference sequence). The CDR3 DNA follows: TGTGCCAGTAGTATTGTACAGGGGTTGGACACGCAGTATTTT. Amino acid sequence: CASSIVQGLDTQYF. The entire variable domain, with the rest obtained from reference TRBV19 and TRBJ2-3, is as follows: DGGITQSPKYLFRKEGQNVTLSCEQNLNHDAMYWYRQDPGQGLRLIYYSQIVNDFQKGDIAEGYSVSREKKESFPLTVTSAQKNPTAFYLCASSIVQGLDTQYFGPGTRLTVL.

This clonotype showed up many times. The V and J genes are TRBV12-3 or TRBV12-4 and TRBJ2-1, with 8 nucleotides matching TRBD2. This CDR3 has 14 amino acids. The junction had 10 bases not matched to a gene; V was cut back by 5 bases and J by 10 bases. The CDR3 region has the DNA TGTGCCAGCAGTCCCATGAGCGGGAGAGGCGAGCAGTTCTTC. Amino acids: CASSPMSGRGEQFF.

This clonotype was seen many times. The gene calls are TRBV5-1 and TRBJ1-6; 10 nucleotides line up with TRBD1. This CDR3 has 16 amino acids. CDR1 is SGHRS and CDR2 is YFSETQ in the germline V gene. The J segment lost 10 bases and the V segment lost 5 bases, leaving 12 bases of the junction unmatched. The CDR3 coding sequence is TGCGCCAGCAGTGGGACAGGGGATTTCTTTGCCTCACCCCTCCACTTT. It yields the protein CASSGTGDFFASPLHF. Variable domain in full (rest from reference TRBV5-1 and TRBJ1-6): KAGVTQTPRYLIKTRGQQVTLSCSPISGHRSVSWYQQTPGQGLQFLFEYFSETQRNKGNFPGRFSGRQFSNSRSEMNVSTLELGDSALYLCASSGTGDFFASPLHFGNGTRLTVT.